This entry concerns a single T cell receptor beta chain. Antigen specificity is unknown. The data stem from a study of cytomegalovirus exposure and HLA in healthy donors. Broader study findings: By a later analysis, the bulk of CMV-associated TCR beta chains appeared HLA-restricted. A later analysis reported that several of the most significant clusters appeared to be linked to common viral pathogens, among them Epstein-Barr virus.

13 Jbeta primers and 60 Vbeta primers were used for the PCR. TCRdb keeps only in-frame clones here, not all; method: immunoSEQ multiplex PCR. The sample yields 300,000 or so clones, 80% to 90% seen once. V shed 7 bases and J shed 5 bases, with 13 bases lying between them. Germline V gene lookup returns CDR1 LNHDA and CDR2 SQIVND (reference sequence). The CDR3 contains 13 residues. The clonotype originates from a woman between 35 and 50 years old in good health and CMV-seropositive. The chain has TRBV19 and TRBJ2-3; TRBD2 is a possible D gene (7 bases). The sequenced material came from PBMCs. This CDR3 reads CASTPRGGDTQYF. Here the CDR3 DNA reads TGTGCCAGTACTCCGAGGGGGGGAGATACGCAGTATTTT.